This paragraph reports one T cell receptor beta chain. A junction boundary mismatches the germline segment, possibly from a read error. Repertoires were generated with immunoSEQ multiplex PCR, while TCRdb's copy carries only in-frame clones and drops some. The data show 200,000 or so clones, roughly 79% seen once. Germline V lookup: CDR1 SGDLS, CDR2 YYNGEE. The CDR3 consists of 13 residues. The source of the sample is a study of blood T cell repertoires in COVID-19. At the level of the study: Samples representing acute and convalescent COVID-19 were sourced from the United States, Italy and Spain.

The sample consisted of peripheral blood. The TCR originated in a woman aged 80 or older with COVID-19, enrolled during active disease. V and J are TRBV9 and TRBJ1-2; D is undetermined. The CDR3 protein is CASSVGGLIGVSF. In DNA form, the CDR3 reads TGTGCCAGCAGCGTAGGAGGGCTTATTGGGGTGTCCTTC.